This note documents a single T cell receptor beta chain sequence. Produced via immunoSEQ multiplex PCR; TCRdb's table is partial and in-frame only. The sample has around 170,000 clones; 85% are singletons. CDR1 and CDR2 (germline): ENHRY, SYGVKD. CDR3 length equals 14 residues. J gave up 7 bases and V 7 bases, and 6 bases lay outside the gene matches. The sample belongs to a study of cytomegalovirus exposure and HLA in healthy donors. Source material: PBMCs. This chain links TRBV10-3 with TRBJ2-1; 11 bases align to TRBD2. This clonotype was sampled from a man between 18 and 35 years old in good health and CMV-seropositive. CDR3 nucleotides: TGTGCCATCACTAGCGGGAGGTTTAATAATGAGCAGTTCTTC. It encodes CAITSGRFNNEQFF.